The 17 T cell receptor beta chains reported below all come from one sample, sequenced in a study of T cells expressing NK-cell markers. From its re-call of the 5' RACE reads, TCRdb lists each CDR3 protein once, without DNA. The sample has hundreds of thousands of distinct CDR3 sequences, and its top ten clones hold 5.2%. Sequenced material: blood T cells: a sorted CD56 or NKG2C T cell subset, CD4+ or CD8+ T cells, or bulk PBMC T cells (not recorded which). Receptor source: a man aged 18-75 years in good health.

This chain connects TRBV20-1 to TRBJ2-3; TCRdb's D call of TRBD1 is untestable without DNA. The CDR3 is 14 amino acids. Germline-derived CDR1 and CDR2 are DFQATT and SNEGSKA (reference sequence). This CDR3 is CSAIRDRGMDTQYF.

The chain employs TRBV6-5 and TRBJ2-5; the D call from TCRdb, TRBD1, cannot be confirmed without DNA. CDR1 MNHEY and CDR2 SVGAGI come from the germline V gene. This CDR3 spans 11 amino acids. The CDR3 sequence: CASGQQETQYF.

This rearrangement joins TRBV4-1 to TRBJ1-1. CDR1 is MGHRA and CDR2 is YSYEKL in the germline V gene. The CDR3 has 15 residues. The CDR3 loop is CASSHGTWMNTEAFF.

V and J are TRBV3-1 and TRBJ1-1; no DNA is available, so the TRBD1 call from TCRdb remains unchecked. This CDR3 contains 17 residues. From germline, CDR1 is LGHDT and CDR2 YNNKEL (reference sequence). The CDR3 reads CASSPGLWGQGLFEAFF.

The chain recombines TRBV5-1 with TRBJ2-3; the TCRdb call, TRBD1, lacks DNA for checking. CDR3 length equals 15 residues. The germline V gene encodes CDR1 SGHRS and CDR2 YFSETQ. This CDR3 reads CASSFLRGVSDTQYF.

CDR3 protein: CASGTWEGYEQYF. This sequence joins TRBV12-5 and TRBJ2-7; absent DNA, TCRdb's TRBD2 call cannot be checked. The CDR3 contains 13 residues. The V gene's germline CDR1 is LGHNT and CDR2 FRNRAP.

This rearrangement joins TRBV5-1 to TRBJ2-3. The CDR3 is 15 residues long. The germline gives CDR1 SGHRS, CDR2 YFSETQ. CDR3 region: CASSLSLGNTDTQYF.

The chain employs TRBV3-1 and TRBJ2-7; there is no DNA to check the TCRdb D call of TRBD2. CDR3 length equals 17 residues. In germline, CDR1 is LGHDT, CDR2 YNNKEL (reference sequence). The CDR3 reads CASSQELELAGVYEQYF.

The chain joins TRBV6-1 to TRBJ2-6; TCRdb picks TRBD1, but there is no DNA to check that call. Germline CDR1 reads MNHNS; CDR2 reads SASEGT. The CDR3 has 17 residues. CDR3 region: CASSEGTGVSGANVLTF.

The chain recombines TRBV7-2 with TRBJ2-1. The CDR3 totals 13 residues. Germline CDR1 and CDR2: SGHTA and FQGNSA. CDR3 loop: CASGDPLGNEQFF.

This sequence joins TRBV7-2 and TRBJ2-4. The germline V gene encodes CDR1 SGHTA and CDR2 FQGNSA. This CDR3 region has 16 residues. CDR3 sequence reads: CASSLMGILAKNIQYF.

V and J are TRBV18 and TRBJ2-1. CDR3 size: 16 residues. Germline V gives CDR1 KGHSH, CDR2 LQKENI. The CDR3 here is CASSPPAGGAYNEQFF.

V gene TRBV4-2 combines with J gene TRBJ2-4; TCRdb names TRBD2, which stays unverified in the absence of DNA. Germline assignment: CDR1 LGHNA and CDR2 YNFKEQ. The CDR3 loop spans 15 amino acids. The CDR3 sequence: CASSQDHPGGADQYF.

J is TRBJ1-4 and V is TRBV29-1; the TCRdb call, TRBD1, lacks DNA for checking. CDR1 and CDR2 from the germline V gene are SQVTM and ANQGSEA. CDR3 length equals 15 residues. The CDR3 is CSAIPDPGTNEKLFF.

J is TRBJ1-6 and V is TRBV28. The CDR3 has 11 amino acids. CDR1 and CDR2 from the germline V gene are MDHEN and SYDVKM. This CDR3 reads CASSWNSPLHF.

V gene TRBV2 combines with J gene TRBJ1-4. The CDR3 totals 15 residues. Germline CDR1 is SNHLY and CDR2 is FYNNEI. The CDR3 loop is CASTRQSSTNEKLFF.

The rearrangement uses TRBV7-9 and TRBJ2-3; lacking DNA, the TRBD2 call made by TCRdb goes unchecked. The CDR3 spans 16 residues. Germline assignment: CDR1 SEHNR and CDR2 FQNEAQ (reference sequence). CDR3 residues: CASSRRLAGGTDTQYF.